A single sample is the source of the 2 T cell receptor beta chains below, sequenced in a study of shared clonotypes between healthy human individuals. This table comes from immunoSEQ multiplex PCR, and its TCRdb copy is limited to in-frame clones, with some not included. The sample has around 550,000 clones; about 95% are singletons. Material for sequencing was naive CD4+ T cells sorted from blood. The subset is: CD45RA+ positively selected. The receptor set was obtained from a woman younger than 45 in good health.

V is TRBV5-1 and J is TRBJ2-6; 9 bases are a match to TRBD2. The germline CDR1 and CDR2 sequences are SGHRS and YFSETQ. The V segment lost 4 bases and the J segment 2 bases; nucleotides outside the gene matches: 4. This CDR3 has 16 residues. The CDR3 coding sequence is TGCGCCAGCAGCGGGGTAGCGGGAGCTGGGGCCAACGTCCTGACTTTC. This sequence encodes CASSGVAGAGANVLTF. The complete variable domain, with remaining parts taken from reference TRBV5-1 and TRBJ2-6, reads KAGVTQTPRYLIKTRGQQVTLSCSPISGHRSVSWYQQTPGQGLQFLFEYFSETQRNKGNFPGRFSGRQFSNSRSEMNVSTLELGDSALYLCASSGVAGAGANVLTFGAGSRLTVL.

A single count supports this clone. The rearrangement links TRBV6-5 to TRBJ2-3; D not certain. In germline, CDR1 is MNHEY, CDR2 SVGAGI. This CDR3 has 13 residues. Trimming took 2 bases from V and 6 from J, leaving 9 bases between them. CDR3 in amino acids: CASSYETGDTQYF. CDR3 coding DNA: TGTGCCAGCAGTTACGAAACTGGGGATACGCAGTATTTT.